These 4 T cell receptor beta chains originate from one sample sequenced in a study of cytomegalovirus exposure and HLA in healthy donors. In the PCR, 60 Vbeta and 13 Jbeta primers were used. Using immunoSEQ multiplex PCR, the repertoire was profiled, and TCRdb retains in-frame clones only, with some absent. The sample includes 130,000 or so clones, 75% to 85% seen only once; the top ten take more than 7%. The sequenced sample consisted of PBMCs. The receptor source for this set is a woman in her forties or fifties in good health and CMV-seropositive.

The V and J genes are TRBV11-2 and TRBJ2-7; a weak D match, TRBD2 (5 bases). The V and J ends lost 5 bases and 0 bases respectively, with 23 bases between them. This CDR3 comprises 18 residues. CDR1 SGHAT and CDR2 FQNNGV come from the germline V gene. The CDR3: CASSPISRVRGSSYEQYF. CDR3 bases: TGTGCCAGCAGCCCCATCAGTCGAGTGAGAGGGAGCTCCTACGAGCAGTACTTC.

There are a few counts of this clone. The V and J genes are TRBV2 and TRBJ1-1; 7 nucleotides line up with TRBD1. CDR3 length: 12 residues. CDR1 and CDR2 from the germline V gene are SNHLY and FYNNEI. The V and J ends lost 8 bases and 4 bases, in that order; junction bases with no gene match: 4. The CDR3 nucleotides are TGTGCCAGCGACAGGGACCTCACTGAAGCTTTCTTT. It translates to CASDRDLTEAFF.

CDR3 nucleotides: TGTGCCAGCAGCTTAGCGGGGGGGTCAATTAATGAAAAACTGTTTTTT. It encodes CASSLAGGSINEKLFF. V is TRBV7-9 and J is TRBJ1-4; possible D gene TRBD1, 5 bases. Germline V gene data show CDR1 as SEHNR and CDR2 as FQNEAQ (reference sequence). The germline V and J ends were trimmed by 0 bases and 4 bases, with 12 bases remaining between them. The CDR3 totals 16 residues.

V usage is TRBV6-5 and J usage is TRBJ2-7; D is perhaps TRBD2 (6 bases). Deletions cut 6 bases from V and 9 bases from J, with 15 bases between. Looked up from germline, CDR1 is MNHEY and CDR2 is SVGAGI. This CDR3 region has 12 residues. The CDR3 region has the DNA TGTGCCAGCAGCGCGGGAAGCAGGGTGCAGTACTTC. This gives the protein CASSAGSRVQYF.